These T cell receptor beta chains were read from a single sample in a study of cytomegalovirus exposure and HLA in healthy donors. The protocol was immunoSEQ multiplex PCR, while the TCRdb copy is restricted to in-frame clones and leaves out a portion. Found here are 150,000 to 200,000 clones, roughly 87% of them singletons; the top ten hold more than 1.5%. The specimen sequenced was PBMCs. The receptor source for this set is a man in his forties in good health and CMV-seronegative. Both conserved end residues are part of each CDR3. Each record gives: CDR3 length, clone size, J gene, V gene, D gene, CDR3 DNA, CDR3 protein. D genes are given only for firm matches. Size is stated for part of the rows, as once, few or many counts, or as a class when the clone is expanded.

>16|-|TRBJ2-4|TRBV28|TRBD2
TGTGCCAGCAGTACACGACTAGCGGGAGATCAAAACATTCAGTACTTC
CASSTRLAGDQNIQYF
>14|-|TRBJ2-5|TRBV6-1|TRBD1
TGTGCCAGCAGTGAGGACAGGGTCGTAGAGACCCAGTACTTC
CASSEDRVVETQYF
>13|-|TRBJ2-3|TRBV6-6|-
TGTGCCAGCAGTTACGTCTCCACAGATACGCAGTATTTT
CASSYVSTDTQYF
>13|-|TRBJ2-7|TRBV10-1|-
TGCGCCAGCAGTGAGTCAGGCAGGAACGAGCAGTACTTC
CASSESGRNEQYF
>14|-|TRBJ2-1|TRBV28|TRBD2
TGTGCCAGCGTTAGGACTAGCGGGAACAATGAGCAGTTCTTC
CASVRTSGNNEQFF
>17|-|TRBJ2-2|TRBV11-2|TRBD1
TGTGCCAGCAGCTCCACAGGGACAGGGCTAGGAACCGGGGAGCTGTTTTTT
CASSSTGTGLGTGELFF
>16|once|TRBJ1-1|TRBV4-2|-
TGTGCCAGCAGCCTGGGGATCCGGGATGGGAACACTGAAGCTTTCTTT
CASSLGIRDGNTEAFF
>14|-|TRBJ2-2|TRBV6-5|-
TGTGCCAGCAGTTTCGACAGCTACACCGGGGAGCTGTTTTTT
CASSFDSYTGELFF
>11|-|TRBJ1-1|TRBV7-9|-
TGTGCCAGCAGCTCCTACGAAGAAGCTTTCTTT
CASSSYEEAFF
>15|-|TRBJ2-5|TRBV5-6|-
TGTGCCAGCAGCTCCCCGGGGTTTTCTCAAGAGACCCAGTACTTC
CASSSPGFSQETQYF
>15|-|TRBJ2-1|TRBV5-1|TRBD2
TGCGCCACCTCCTCCTCTCTAGCGGCCAACAATGAGCAGTTCTTC
CATSSSLAANNEQFF
>14|-|TRBJ2-2|TRBV29-1|-
TGCAGCGTTACAAAGTCGGGGAGGTCCGGGGAGCTGTTTTTT
CSVTKSGRSGELFF
>17|-|TRBJ1-5|TRBV30|-
TGTGCCTGGGGCGGCCAGAAGGCTCTGTTTAGCAATCAGCCCCAGCATTTT
CAWGGQKALFSNQPQHF
>15|few|TRBJ1-2|TRBV4-2|TRBD1
TGTGCCAGCAGCCAAGATGGACAGGGGGTTGTCGGCTACACCTTC
CASSQDGQGVVGYTF
>13|-|TRBJ2-5|TRBV11-3|-
TGTGCCAGCAGCTTGTCCGCTAAAGAGACCCAGTACTTC
CASSLSAKETQYF
>16|-|TRBJ2-1|TRBV28|TRBD2
TGTGCCAGCAGTTTAATATCTCTAGCGGGATTCGACGAGCAGTTCTTC
CASSLISLAGFDEQFF
>15|-|TRBJ1-2|TRBV5-6|TRBD1
TGTGCCAGCAGCCGGGGGACAGAAAGTAGATATGGCTACACCTTC
CASSRGTESRYGYTF
>15|-|TRBJ1-1|TRBV6-1|TRBD1
TGTGCCAGCAGTGATACGGACAGGGCGAACACTGAAGCTTTCTTT
CASSDTDRANTEAFF
>13|once|TRBJ2-7|TRBV10-3|-
TGTGCCATCAGGGAGACAGGTATCGACGAGCAGTACTTC
CAIRETGIDEQYF
>20|-|TRBJ2-4|TRBV29-1|TRBD2
TGCAGCGTTGAAGACGAGGGGCCGGGAGGGGAGATCTTAGCCAAAAACATTCAGTACTTC
CSVEDEGPGGEILAKNIQYF
>15|-|TRBJ1-2|TRBV5-6|-
TGTGCCAGCAGCTCGCCCCCACCCGGGGTAAATGGCTACACCTTC
CASSSPPPGVNGYTF
>15|once|TRBJ1-2|TRBV28|-
TGTGCCAGCAGTTTATGGGGGGGAGGGGAAGGTGGCTACACCTTC
CASSLWGGGEGGYTF
>15|-|TRBJ2-2|TRBV4-3|-
TGCGCCAGCAGCCAAGAGTCCCGGGGTACCGGGGAGCTGTTTTTT
CASSQESRGTGELFF
>15|-|TRBJ2-2|TRBV5-1|-
TGCGCCAGCAGCTTGGTTGTCGGGAACACCGGGGAGCTGTTTTTT
CASSLVVGNTGELFF
>14|few|TRBJ1-2|TRBV28|TRBD1
TGTGCCAGCAGTCCCCGGGACAGGGGGGTTGGCTACACCTTC
CASSPRDRGVGYTF
>14|-|TRBJ2-5|TRBV5-1|-
TGCGCCAGCAGCTTGGCAGGCCCGCAAGAGACCCAGTACTTC
CASSLAGPQETQYF
>16|-|TRBJ2-2|TRBV5-6|-
TGTGCCAGCAGCTTGTCAGGGGACGCGAACACCGGGGAGCTGTTTTTT
CASSLSGDANTGELFF
>14|-|TRBJ1-1|TRBV7-9|TRBD1
TGTGCCAGCAGCCCGGGACAGGGGGACACTGAAGCTTTCTTT
CASSPGQGDTEAFF
>16|once|TRBJ1-5|TRBV7-6|-
TGTGCCAGCAGCTTAGGGGGCGCAGGGGCTCGGCAGCCCCAGCATTTT
CASSLGGAGARQPQHF
>16|-|TRBJ1-6|TRBV28|TRBD1
TGTGCCAGCAGTTCAGGGGGTGATTCCTATAATTCACCCCTCCACTTT
CASSSGGDSYNSPLHF
>14|-|TRBJ2-5|TRBV9|TRBD1
TGTGCCAGCAGCGTAGGACAGGGGGCGAAGACCCAGTACTTC
CASSVGQGAKTQYF
>14|-|TRBJ2-1|TRBV5-1|TRBD2
TGCGCCAGCAGCTTGCAGGGAGGGACCAATGAGCAGTTCTTC
CASSLQGGTNEQFF
>18|-|TRBJ2-6|TRBV18|-
TGTGCCAGCTCACCAGGCAGGGCATCAAGCTCTGGGGCCAACGTCCTGACTTTC
CASSPGRASSSGANVLTF
>14|-|TRBJ2-5|TRBV7-9|-
TGTGCCAGCAGGGATCGCGCTAGCAGAGAGACCCAGTACTTC
CASRDRASRETQYF
>12|-|TRBJ2-1|TRBV7-2|-
TGTGCCAGCAGCCTAGGCGGCGATGAGCAGTTCTTC
CASSLGGDEQFF
>15|-|TRBJ2-1|TRBV2|-
TGTGCCAGCAGTGAAACGGGGGGCGGCTACAATGAGCAGTTCTTC
CASSETGGGYNEQFF
>17|-|TRBJ2-3|TRBV7-2|-
TGTGCCAGCAGCTTAGCGCGGGCTATCGGTCGCACAGATACGCAGTATTTT
CASSLARAIGRTDTQYF
>13|-|TRBJ1-2|TRBV6-5|TRBD1
TGTGCCAGCAGTAACACAGGGGGCCGTGGCTACACCTTC
CASSNTGGRGYTF
>15|-|TRBJ2-1|TRBV4-1|TRBD1
TGCGCCAGCAGTGGGGGGACAGGGAACTACAATGAGCAGTTCTTC
CASSGGTGNYNEQFF
>16|-|TRBJ2-7|TRBV4-2|-
TGTGCCAGCAGCCAAGAGGGGAACAGGGCCTTTTACGAGCAGTACTTC
CASSQEGNRAFYEQYF
>16|-|TRBJ1-3|TRBV7-2|TRBD1
TGTGCCAGCAGCCAACACCGACAGGGATCTGGAAACACCATATATTTT
CASSQHRQGSGNTIYF
>16|-|TRBJ1-4|TRBV30|-
TGTGCCTGGAGTGTCGCGCTATTGGCAACTAATGAAAAACTGTTTTTT
CAWSVALLATNEKLFF
>15|once|TRBJ1-6|TRBV5-8|-
TGTGCCACCAGGGTACAGGGCTCCTATAATTCACCCCTCCACTTT
CATRVQGSYNSPLHF
>15|-|TRBJ1-2|TRBV21-1|-
TGTGCCAGCAGCAAAGTGGGGGACAGGGGCTATGGCTACACCTTC
CASSKVGDRGYGYTF
>13|-|TRBJ2-5|TRBV25-1|-
TGTGCCAGCAGTTGGGGGGTTAGAGAGACCCAGTACTTC
CASSWGVRETQYF
>15|-|TRBJ1-2|TRBV5-4|-
TGTGCCAGCAGCTTGGACCGGGGTGAAAACTATGGCTACACCTTC
CASSLDRGENYGYTF
>12|-|TRBJ2-5|TRBV19|-
TGTGCCAGTGAGGATGGACAAGAGACCCAGTACTTC
CASEDGQETQYF
>13|few|TRBJ1-1|TRBV9|-
TGTGCCAGCAGCCGACAGACGAACACTGAAGCTTTCTTT
CASSRQTNTEAFF
>13|-|TRBJ1-6|TRBV2|TRBD1
TGTGCCAGCAAATTACAGGGGAATTCACCCCTCCACTTT
CASKLQGNSPLHF
>14|few|TRBJ2-7|TRBV9|-
TGTGCCAGCAGCCCCCATGCGGCATCCTACGAGCAGTACTTC
CASSPHAASYEQYF
>13|-|TRBJ1-1|TRBV30|-
TGTGCCTGGAGTGTACAGGGCTACACTGAAGCTTTCTTT
CAWSVQGYTEAFF